These 20 T cell receptor beta chains came from one sample sequenced in a study of T cell changes during pregnancy in multiple sclerosis. Clones were sequenced by immunoSEQ multiplex PCR, and TCRdb holds only the in-frame ones, with some missing. This sample has about 28,000 clones, with 85% to 90% found just once. The source was CD4+ T cells from peripheral blood mononuclear cells, collected in the first trimester of pregnancy. These receptor sequences come from a female donor in good health, enrolled as a control in a pregnancy study.

The V call is TRBV18, the J call TRBJ1-6; 7 bases agree with TRBD1. This CDR3 contains 17 residues. V dropped 2 bases and J dropped 1; count of bases not matched to a gene: 5. The germline V gene has CDR1 KGHSH and CDR2 LQKENI. In DNA form, the CDR3 reads TGTGCCAGCTCACCAGGGGACAGCCTTTCCTATAATTCACCCCTCCACTTT. Translating gives CASSPGDSLSYNSPLHF.

This clone appeared a single time. The rearrangement uses TRBV27 and TRBJ1-5; 8 bases agree with TRBD1. V was pared by 2 bases and J by 1 base, with 16 bases of the junction left unmatched. This CDR3 has 20 amino acids. Germline V gives CDR1 MNHEY, CDR2 SMNVEV (reference sequence). CDR3 sequence: CASSLGPGDRHPLSNQPQHF. The CDR3 nucleotides read TGTGCCAGCAGTTTAGGTCCGGGGGACAGGCACCCTTTAAGCAATCAGCCCCAGCATTTT.

This chain joins TRBV29-1 and TRBJ2-5, with D hard to call. Judging by the DNA end, TRBJ2-7 fits better; the J call may be wrong. Germline lookup yields CDR1 SQVTM and CDR2 ANQGSEA. The CDR3 extends over 12 amino acids. The CDR3 here is CSAGASSYEQYF. The CDR3 DNA sequence: TGCAGCGCCGGAGCTAGCTCCTACGAGCAGTACTTC.

The chain links TRBV4-1 to TRBJ2-3, with D unresolved. V was trimmed by 0 bases and J by 0 bases, leaving 10 bases between them. The CDR3 is 16 amino acids. Germline CDR1 MGHRA, CDR2 YSYEKL. CDR3 loop: CASSQDGLASTDTQYF. The CDR3 DNA reads TGCGCCAGCAGCCAAGATGGCCTCGCTAGCACAGATACGCAGTATTTT.

V gene TRBV28 combines with J gene TRBJ2-4; TRBD2 agrees at 13 bases. J lost 3 bases, V lost 6 bases, and 8 bases had no gene match. This CDR3 region has 17 residues. Germline loops: CDR1 MDHEN, CDR2 SYDVKM. CDR3 region: CASSATSGGGSKNIQYF. The CDR3 region has the DNA TGTGCCAGCAGCGCAACTAGCGGGGGGGGAAGCAAAAACATTCAGTACTTC.

This clone has just a few counts. The CDR3 coding sequence is TGTGCCACCAGCGCCTCGACAGGGGGCTATGGCTACACCTTC. It codes for CATSASTGGYGYTF. The chain couples TRBV15 to TRBJ1-2; 9 bases line up with TRBD1. This CDR3 comprises 14 residues. V shed 5 bases, J shed 4 bases, and the junction held 5 bases outside the gene matches. Per germline, CDR1 LNHNV and CDR2 YYDKDF (reference sequence).

V gene TRBV10-2 combines with J gene TRBJ2-1, with 9 bases identical to TRBD2. The CDR3 covers 16 residues. In germline, CDR1 is WSHSY, CDR2 SAAADI. V dropped 0 bases and J dropped 7; count of bases not matched to a gene: 7. The CDR3: CASSESPSGGMNEQFF. The DNA of the CDR3 is TGCGCCAGCAGTGAGTCACCCAGCGGGGGGATGAATGAGCAGTTCTTC.

This clone was observed a single time. The V and J genes are TRBV5-1 and TRBJ1-4; tentative D call: TRBD1 (5 bases). CDR3 size: 16 residues. The germline gives CDR1 SGHRS, CDR2 YFSETQ. Between the trimmed V and J ends, which lost 4 bases and 0 bases, there was a span of 13 bases. CDR3 in amino acids: CASSPQGLSTNEKLFF. The CDR3 nucleotides are TGCGCCAGCAGCCCCCAGGGACTTTCAACTAATGAAAAACTGTTTTTT.

The V call is TRBV7-9, the J call TRBJ2-3, with 8 bases identical to TRBD1. CDR3 length: 15 amino acids. Trimming at V came to 5 bases and at J to 1 base, leaving 5 bases not matched to a gene. The V gene's germline CDR1 is SEHNR and CDR2 FQNEAQ (reference sequence). The CDR3 sequence: CASSLDRARTDTQYF. In DNA, the CDR3 is TGTGCCAGCAGCCTGGACAGGGCGCGCACAGATACGCAGTATTTT.

The V and J genes are TRBV6-1 and TRBJ1-1; 10 nucleotides agree with TRBD1. Germline-derived CDR1 and CDR2 are MNHNS and SASEGT. V dropped 7 bases and J dropped 4; count of bases not matched to a gene: 6. CDR3 size: 14 residues. Here the CDR3 reads CASTSGTGATEAFF. The CDR3, as DNA: TGTGCCAGCACGTCCGGGACAGGGGCCACTGAAGCTTTCTTT.

The V gene is TRBV2, the J gene TRBJ1-2, with D possibly TRBD1 on 6 matching bases. CDR3 length equals 15 residues. CDR1 is SNHLY and CDR2 is FYNNEI in the germline V gene. Trimming stripped 1 base from V and 1 base from J, with 10 bases between. The CDR3 spells CASSEEARGNYGYTF. The CDR3 nucleotides read TGTGCCAGCAGTGAAGAGGCCAGGGGTAACTATGGCTACACCTTC.

The chain joins TRBV7-2 to TRBJ2-1; D is undetermined. In germline, CDR1 is SGHTA, CDR2 FQGNSA. This CDR3 region has 12 residues. V was cut by 5 bases and J by 5 bases, with 7 bases left in between. The CDR3: CASSHPDNEQFF. In DNA form, the CDR3 reads TGTGCCAGCAGCCACCCGGACAATGAGCAGTTCTTC.

The genes are TRBV29-1 and TRBJ2-7, with TRBD1 identical over 8 bases. The CDR3 loop spans 14 amino acids. Trimming at V came to 4 bases and at J to 2 bases, leaving 7 bases not matched to a gene. Germline CDR1 reads SQVTM; CDR2 reads ANQGSEA. CDR3 sequence: CSVVAGQGTYEQYF. CDR3 bases: TGCAGCGTTGTAGCTGGACAGGGAACCTACGAGCAGTACTTC.

The J gene is TRBJ2-2, the V gene TRBV28, with 9 bases lining up with TRBD2. J gave up 3 bases and V 7 bases, and 6 bases lay outside the gene matches. Germline V gene data show CDR1 as MDHEN and CDR2 as SYDVKM. The CDR3 is made up of 15 amino acids. The CDR3 DNA follows: TGTGCCAGCACTCGCCTAGCGGGGTACACCGGGGAGCTGTTTTTT. Its translation: CASTRLAGYTGELFF.

J is TRBJ2-1 and V is TRBV18, with TRBD2 matching over 10 bases. Germline assignment: CDR1 KGHSH and CDR2 LQKENI. V shed 3 bases and J 8 bases; nucleotides not matched to a gene: 10. The length of the CDR3 is 16 residues. CDR3 bases: TGTGCCAGCTCACCTTTGCAGGGTCTAGCGGGGGATGAGCAGTTCTTC. This gives the protein CASSPLQGLAGDEQFF.

The rearrangement links TRBV5-4 to TRBJ1-1; D is undetermined. CDR1 and CDR2 from the germline V gene are SGHNT and YYREEE (reference sequence). V was trimmed by 4 bases and J by 2 bases, leaving 9 bases between them. This CDR3 is built from 13 residues. The CDR3 nucleotides read TGTGCCAGCAGCCTGGATCAAAACACTGAAGCTTTCTTT. Translation gives CASSLDQNTEAFF. The variable domain in full, completed from reference TRBV5-4 and TRBJ1-1, reads ETGVTQSPTHLIKTRGQQVTLRCSSQSGHNTVSWYQQALGQGPQFIFQYYREEENGRGNFPPRFSGLQFPNYSSELNVNALELDDSALYLCASSLDQNTEAFFGQGTRLTVV.

This chain joins TRBV5-1 and TRBJ2-5; D is uncertain. CDR1 is SGHRS, CDR2 YFSETQ, per germline. V lost 0 bases to trimming and J lost 1 base, with 7 bases between them. The CDR3 loop spans 14 amino acids. CDR3 protein: CASSLAGFQETQYF. In nucleotides, the CDR3 is TGCGCCAGCAGCTTGGCAGGCTTCCAAGAGACCCAGTACTTC.

The chain couples TRBV9 to TRBJ1-1; a weak D match, TRBD1 (5 bases). The V gene lost 4 bases and the J gene lost 5 bases, with 15 bases spanning the gap. CDR3 length: 14 amino acids. Germline values: CDR1 SGDLS, CDR2 YYNGEE. CDR3 DNA sequence: TGTGCCAGCAGCCCTTATGAGGGGAGGACTGAAGCTTTCTTT. Translated, it gives CASSPYEGRTEAFF.

CDR3 nucleotides: TGTGCCAGTGCAGCGGGGGGCCCCGCCCTCTACAATGAGCAGTTCTTC. Amino acids: CASAAGGPALYNEQFF. The chain couples TRBV28 to TRBJ2-1; 9 nucleotides agree with TRBD2. Germline V gives CDR1 MDHEN, CDR2 SYDVKM. CDR3 length equals 16 residues. The ends lost 9 bases at V and 3 bases at J; junction bases unmatched: 12.

J is TRBJ2-1 and V is TRBV29-1; tentative D call: TRBD1 (6 bases). The V gene lost 7 bases and the J gene lost 7 bases, with 23 bases spanning the gap. The germline CDR1 and CDR2 sequences are SQVTM and ANQGSEA. The CDR3 spans 15 residues. CDR3: CSGELEGERRNEQFF. In DNA, the CDR3 is TGCAGCGGCGAACTTGAGGGGGAAAGGCGGAATGAGCAGTTCTTC.